These 28 T cell receptor beta chains originate from one sample sequenced in a study of cytomegalovirus exposure and HLA in healthy donors. It was with 60 Vbeta and 13 Jbeta primers that the PCR ran. Sequenced by immunoSEQ multiplex PCR; TCRdb stores in-frame clones only, minus some. The repertoire has 95,000 to 150,000 clones, roughly four fifths of them found once; the top ten carry about 2.7%. Sequenced sample: PBMCs. The source of these receptors is a woman in her forties in good health and CMV-seropositive.

Only a few counts were recorded for this clone. The chain joins TRBV5-4 to TRBJ2-7; 8 nucleotides align to TRBD2. Losses at the gene ends were 5 bases for V and 0 bases for J; bases not matched to a gene: 10. This CDR3 comprises 16 residues. Germline values: CDR1 SGHNT, CDR2 YYREEE (reference sequence). This CDR3 is CASRPGGAWSSYEQYF. The CDR3 region has the DNA TGTGCCAGCAGACCGGGGGGGGCCTGGAGCTCCTACGAGCAGTACTTC.

This chain uses TRBV28 with TRBJ2-2, with D perhaps TRBD1 (5 bases). CDR3 length: 16 residues. V was pared by 4 bases and J by 4 bases, with 16 bases between. Germline CDR1 and CDR2: MDHEN and SYDVKM. The CDR3 nucleotides are TGTGCCAGCAGTTCCCCCCCCAGGGTTGTCACCGGGGAGCTGTTTTTT. Translating gives CASSSPPRVVTGELFF.

The sample holds a few counts of this clone. This chain joins TRBV5-1 and TRBJ1-2; D not certain. CDR1 and CDR2 from the germline V gene are SGHRS and YFSETQ. This CDR3 has 14 residues. Trimming pared 0 bases from V and 8 bases from J, leaving 14 bases between. The CDR3 sequence is CASSLGTGGRGYTF. The CDR3 region has the DNA TGCGCCAGCAGCTTGGGCACGGGAGGAAGAGGCTACACCTTC.

This clone was seen only a few times. The V and J genes are TRBV7-9 and TRBJ1-4; 8 bases map to TRBD1. Germline values: CDR1 SEHNR, CDR2 FQNEAQ (reference sequence). This CDR3 region has 16 residues. The V gene end was trimmed by 6 bases and the J gene end by 6 bases; junction bases not matched to a gene: 12. CDR3 coding DNA: TGTGCCAGCAGTCCTGACAGGGGACAATCCCATGAAAAACTGTTTTTT. It codes for CASSPDRGQSHEKLFF. The variable domain in full, with the rest retrieved from reference TRBV7-9 and TRBJ1-4, is DTGVSQNPRHKITKRGQNVTFRCDPISEHNRLYWYRQTLGQGPEFLTYFQNEAQLEKSRLLSDRFSAERPKGSFSTLEIQRTEQGDSAMYLCASSPDRGQSHEKLFFGSGTQLSVL.

The chain carries TRBV5-1 and TRBJ1-1; D is unresolved. Germline V lookup: CDR1 SGHRS, CDR2 YFSETQ. V gave up 0 bases and J gave up 5 bases, with 14 bases separating them. The CDR3 is 15 amino acids. DNA of the CDR3: TGCGCCAGCAGCTTGGCAAGTGCAGTCAATACTGAAGCTTTCTTT. Translation: CASSLASAVNTEAFF.

The chain is built from TRBV4-3 and TRBJ1-1; 11 nucleotides agree with TRBD1. Germline trimming cut 4 bases from V and 1 base from J; bases unmatched to any gene: 2. Germline V gives CDR1 LGHNA, CDR2 YSLEER. The CDR3 loop spans 15 amino acids. The DNA of the CDR3 is TGCGCCAGCAGCCTAGGACAGGGGGCGAACACTGAAGCTTTCTTT. Its protein product is CASSLGQGANTEAFF.

Only a few counts were recorded for this clone. This chain's CDR3 is CASSAIVRGLGYTF. The DNA for the CDR3 is TGTGCCAGCAGCGCCATTGTCAGGGGGCTAGGCTACACCTTC. The rearrangement joins TRBV28 to TRBJ1-2, with 8 positions matching TRBD1. Trimming took 6 bases from V and 8 from J; bases not matched to a gene: 11. CDR3 size: 14 residues. Germline CDR1 and CDR2: MDHEN and SYDVKM.

The rearrangement joins TRBV7-6 to TRBJ2-5; a weak D match, TRBD1 (5 bases). The CDR3 has 16 residues. Trimming pared 6 bases from V and 0 bases from J, leaving 17 bases between. Germline V gives CDR1 SGHVS, CDR2 FNYEAQ. The CDR3 DNA follows: TGTGCCAGCAGTTCCCCAGAGGACACATACCAAGAGACCCAGTACTTC. This gives the protein CASSSPEDTYQETQYF.

The chain joins TRBV18 to TRBJ2-5; the D gene is possibly TRBD1 (6 bases). CDR1 and CDR2 (germline): KGHSH, LQKENI. V shed 6 bases and J shed 7 bases, with 18 bases lying between them. This CDR3 is 14 amino acids long. The CDR3 is CASSSGTTEGTQYF. The CDR3 DNA reads TGTGCCAGCTCGTCCGGGACAACAGAAGGGACCCAGTACTTC.

V gene TRBV5-4 combines with J gene TRBJ2-6, with 7 bases matching TRBD1. In germline, CDR1 is SGHNT, CDR2 YYREEE (reference sequence). Trimming took 4 bases from V and 0 from J; bases not matched to a gene: 7. The CDR3 is 17 residues long. CDR3 sequence reads: CASSLTGASSGANVLTF. The CDR3 DNA is TGTGCCAGCAGCCTAACAGGGGCGAGCTCTGGGGCCAACGTCCTGACTTTC.

This sequence joins TRBV6-6 and TRBJ1-6, with D uncertain. The CDR3 is 12 amino acids. CDR1 is MNHNY and CDR2 is SVGAGI in the germline V gene (reference sequence). V gave up 4 bases and J gave up 10 bases, with 8 bases separating them. In nucleotides, the CDR3 is TGTGCCAGCAGTTTGGGGAGGTCACCCCTCCACTTT. Its translation is CASSLGRSPLHF.

This clone was recorded only once. This sequence joins TRBV5-1 and TRBJ2-3; D may be TRBD1 (6 bases). The CDR3 totals 20 residues. V lost 1 base, J lost 2 bases, and 26 bases lay in between. Germline CDR1 SGHRS, CDR2 YFSETQ. The CDR3 nucleotides are TGCGCCAGCAGCTTGCGACTGACAGGCAGGCAGGCTCACTCCACAGATACGCAGTATTTT. Residues: CASSLRLTGRQAHSTDTQYF.

J is TRBJ2-5 and V is TRBV28; D might be TRBD1 (5 bases). The germline gives CDR1 MDHEN, CDR2 SYDVKM. This CDR3 is built from 13 residues. Trimming took off 4 bases at V and 2 bases at J, with 8 bases between the two ends. CDR3 region: CASSYKGQETQYF. For the CDR3, the DNA is TGTGCCAGCAGTTACAAGGGGCAAGAGACCCAGTACTTC. The whole variable domain, remainder taken from reference TRBV28 and TRBJ2-5, is DVKVTQSSRYLVKRTGEKVFLECVQDMDHENMFWYRQDPGLGLRLIYFSYDVKMKEKGDIPEGYSVSREKKERFSLILESASTNQTSMYLCASSYKGQETQYFGPGTRLLVL.

This chain uses TRBV28 with TRBJ1-1, with no clear D. The ends were cut back, 2 bases at V and 8 bases at J, with 6 bases in the middle. This CDR3 has 11 amino acids. Germline loops: CDR1 MDHEN, CDR2 SYDVKM. In DNA, the CDR3 is TGTGCCAGCAGTTTAGGGCCCGAAGCTTTCTTT. It yields the protein CASSLGPEAFF.

The chain uses TRBV9 and TRBJ2-3, with D hard to call. Germline values: CDR1 SGDLS, CDR2 YYNGEE. CDR3 length: 15 amino acids. V dropped 0 bases and J dropped 4 bases, with 12 bases sitting between them. The CDR3 sequence: CASSVGAQQADTQYF. CDR3 coding DNA: TGTGCCAGCAGCGTAGGCGCGCAGCAGGCAGATACGCAGTATTTT.

This clone occurred a few times. The chain joins TRBV6-4 to TRBJ1-2, with D perhaps TRBD1 (6 bases). CDR1 and CDR2 (germline): MRHNA, SNTAGT. The CDR3 is 17 amino acids. The germline V and J ends were trimmed by 7 bases and 3 bases, with 24 bases remaining between them. CDR3: CASILGGDKEEDYGYTF. The DNA of the CDR3 is TGTGCCAGCATCCTCGGGGGGGACAAGGAAGAGGACTATGGCTACACCTTC.

The chain couples TRBV15 to TRBJ1-5; D not resolved. Trimming left V 2 bases short and J 0 bases short, with 8 bases between. The CDR3 spans 15 residues. The germline CDR1 and CDR2 sequences are LNHNV and YYDKDF (reference sequence). CDR3 loop: CATSRRRGSNQPQHF. Written as DNA, the CDR3 is TGTGCCACCAGCAGACGGAGAGGTAGCAATCAGCCCCAGCATTTT.

The chain employs TRBV7-2 and TRBJ2-1; TRBD2 matches 10 bases. In germline, CDR1 is SGHTA, CDR2 FQGNSA. V gave up 5 bases and J gave up 7 bases; unmatched junction bases: 11. This CDR3 comprises 16 residues. The CDR3 sequence: CASSPAGTSVSNEQFF. Here the CDR3 DNA reads TGTGCCAGCAGCCCCGCCGGGACTAGCGTCTCGAATGAGCAGTTCTTC.

The chain couples TRBV11-2 to TRBJ2-7; TRBD1 might be the D (6 bases). The CDR3 loop spans 14 amino acids. Germline values: CDR1 SGHAT, CDR2 FQNNGV. V dropped 5 bases and J dropped 12 bases, with 23 bases sitting between them. CDR3 residues: CASSHGQSPPRVYF. In DNA, the CDR3 is TGTGCCAGCAGCCATGGACAGTCCCCACCACGTGTGTACTTC.

This clone was counted between two and nine times. The CDR3 sequence: CASSLDTQGVSYEQYF. CDR3 DNA sequence: TGTGCCAGCAGCTTAGACACCCAGGGGGTATCCTACGAGCAGTACTTC. V gene TRBV7-9 combines with J gene TRBJ2-7, with 7 positions matching TRBD1. The CDR3 length is 16 residues. V shed 1 base, J shed 1 base, and the junction held 7 bases outside the gene matches. From germline, CDR1 is SEHNR and CDR2 FQNEAQ (reference sequence).

This clone was picked up one time. One end of the junction varies from germline; a read error may be responsible. This chain joins TRBV7-9 and TRBJ2-4; no definite D call. The CDR3 contains 12 residues. CDR1 and CDR2 from the germline V gene are SEHNR and FQNEAQ (reference sequence). CDR3 sequence: CSSWSDKNIQYF. The CDR3 nucleotides read TGTTCCAGCTGGTCAGACAAAAACATTCAGTACTTC.

The genes are TRBV5-6 and TRBJ1-2; D gene unclear. The CDR3 loop spans 14 amino acids. V gave up 4 bases and J gave up 0 bases, with 10 bases separating them. Germline V gene sequence: CDR1 SGHDT, CDR2 YYEEEE. The CDR3 protein is CASSPLETNYGYTF. Here the CDR3 DNA reads TGTGCCAGCAGCCCGTTGGAGACTAACTATGGCTACACCTTC. Drawing the rest from reference TRBV5-6 and TRBJ1-2, the complete variable domain is DAGVTQSPTHLIKTRGQQVTLRCSPKSGHDTVSWYQQALGQGPQFIFQYYEEEERQRGNFPDRFSGHQFPNYSSELNVNALLLGDSALYLCASSPLETNYGYTFGSGTRLTVV.

This clone was picked up one time. J is TRBJ1-5 and V is TRBV23-1; D possibly corresponds to TRBD1 (5 bases). TRBV23-1 is placed among ORFs of uncertain function. The CDR3 runs to 15 residues. Trimming pared 6 bases from V and 7 bases from J, leaving 19 bases between. The CDR3 coding sequence is TGCGCCAGCAGGAAAAGGGGCAGGGCGGGGCAGCCCCAGCATTTT. Translated, it gives CASRKRGRAGQPQHF.

The J gene is TRBJ1-2, the V gene TRBV29-1, with 10 bases fitting TRBD1. The V and J ends lost 0 bases and 3 bases, in that order; junction bases with no gene match: 4. In germline, CDR1 is SQVTM, CDR2 ANQGSEA. The CDR3 is made up of 15 amino acids. The CDR3 sequence: CSVEDVGTGDYGYTF. The CDR3 nucleotides are TGCAGCGTTGAAGATGTAGGGACAGGGGACTATGGCTACACCTTC. The complete variable domain, with remaining parts taken from reference TRBV29-1 and TRBJ1-2, reads SAVISQKPSRDICQRGTSLTIQCQVDSQVTMMFWYRQQPGQSLTLIATANQGSEATYESGFVIDKFPISRPNLTFSTLTVSNMSPEDSSIYLCSVEDVGTGDYGYTFGSGTRLTVV.

The rearrangement uses TRBV6-5 and TRBJ2-7, with 9 positions matching TRBD2. CDR1 is MNHEY and CDR2 is SVGAGI in the germline V gene. This CDR3 spans 15 amino acids. V lost 2 bases, J lost 0 bases, and 2 bases stayed unmatched. Written as DNA, the CDR3 is TGTGCCAGCAGTTACGCGGGAGGGCCCTCCTACGAGCAGTACTTC. Its protein product is CASSYAGGPSYEQYF.

In nucleotides, the CDR3 is TGCGCCAGCAGCCAAGCCTATAGCGGGTATGCCGGGGAGCTGTTTTTT. Protein sequence: CASSQAYSGYAGELFF. This rearrangement joins TRBV4-3 to TRBJ2-2; 7 nucleotides line up with TRBD2. CDR1 is LGHNA and CDR2 is YSLEER in the germline V gene. This CDR3 comprises 16 residues. Unmatched junction bases numbered 8, after V lost 1 base and J lost 6 bases.

The chain combines TRBV30 with TRBJ2-7; no definite D call. Germline loops: CDR1 GTSNPN, CDR2 SVGIG (reference sequence). The CDR3 is made up of 12 amino acids. The germline V and J ends were trimmed by 2 bases and 2 bases, with 7 bases remaining between them. The CDR3 DNA sequence: TGTGCCTGGAGTCCTACAGCCTACGAGCAGTACTTC. Translating gives CAWSPTAYEQYF. The full variable domain, its missing parts supplied by reference TRBV30 and TRBJ2-7, is SQTIHQWPATLVQPVGSPLSLECTVEGTSNPNLYWYRQAAGRGLQLLFYSVGIGQISSEVPQNLSASRPQDRQFILSSKKLLLSDSGFYLCAWSPTAYEQYFGPGTRLTVT.

V and J are TRBV4-3 and TRBJ1-2, with TRBD1 as a possible D gene (6 bases). V gave up 0 bases and J gave up 4 bases, with 15 bases separating them. Germline CDR1 and CDR2: LGHNA and YSLEER. This CDR3 region has 16 residues. The CDR3 DNA follows: TGCGCCAGCAGCCAAGAAGAGAACACAGGGTTCTATGGCTACACCTTC. This sequence encodes CASSQEENTGFYGYTF.